The 26 T cell receptor beta chains in this list originate from one sample, sequenced in a study of beta chain features in type 1 diabetes. General study points: Moderate but significant shortening of TCRB CDR3s was recorded in all four CD4+ subsets from Type 1 diabetes patients.

Since all of the isolated RNA was reverse transcribed, expressed TCRB transcripts were what got sequenced. Using immunoSEQ multiplex PCR, the repertoire was profiled, and TCRdb retains in-frame clones only, with some absent. The table lists 550,000 to 850,000 clones, about an eighth of them singletons. For these TCRs, the target antigens are not known. Source material: naive CD4+ T cells from blood. These receptors were taken from a man between 18 and 29 years old with type 1 diabetes.

A word on this clone: A junction boundary mismatches the germline segment, possibly from a read error. The chain links TRBV4-2 to TRBJ2-5; 14 bases are a match to TRBD2. The CDR3 loop spans 16 amino acids. The germline CDR1 and CDR2 sequences are LGHNA and YNFKEQ. CDR3 DNA sequence: TGTGCCAGCAGCCAAGACCGGACTAGCGGGGGGCAGAACCTCAACTTC. Its translation: CASSQDRTSGGQNLNF.

This chain connects TRBV5-1 to TRBJ2-1; TRBD1 matches 8 bases. The CDR3 totals 15 residues. The V gene's germline CDR1 is SGHRS and CDR2 YFSETQ. With V trimmed by 4 bases and J by 1 base, 4 bases remained unmatched. The chain's CDR3 is CASSAGTGSYNEQFF. DNA of the CDR3: TGCGCCAGCAGCGCCGGGACAGGATCCTACAATGAGCAGTTCTTC.

This clone was seen more than once but under ten times. The chain carries TRBV7-9 and TRBJ2-7; 8 nucleotides agree with TRBD1. Germline values: CDR1 SEHNR, CDR2 FQNEAQ (reference sequence). The CDR3 is made up of 14 amino acids. Losses at the gene ends were 5 bases for V and 2 bases for J; bases not matched to a gene: 5. CDR3 sequence (DNA): TGTGCCAGCAGCCTCTCGACAGGGGCCTACGAGCAGTACTTC. Encoded protein: CASSLSTGAYEQYF.

V and J are TRBV2 and TRBJ1-1; D not resolved. The CDR3 sequence is 11 residues long. Trimming took off 8 bases at V and 5 bases at J, with 9 bases between the two ends. Germline CDR1 SNHLY, CDR2 FYNNEI. In nucleotides, the CDR3 is TGTGCCAGCCTTGGGAGGACTGAAGCTTTCTTT. It codes for CASLGRTEAFF.

J is TRBJ2-3 and V is TRBV7-2, with TRBD2 matching over 11 bases. Germline CDR1 and CDR2: SGHTA and FQGNSA. This CDR3 contains 18 residues. After removal of 5 bases from V and 9 bases from J, the junction contained 19 bases not matched to a gene. CDR3 nucleotides: TGTGCCAGCAGCGTTATTGCCGTACTAGCGGGGGCGCCGGGCACGCAGTATTTT. Translated: CASSVIAVLAGAPGTQYF.

The chain joins TRBV20-1 to TRBJ2-5; D gene uncertain. Trimming took 8 bases from V and 4 from J, leaving 8 bases between them. Germline CDR1 is DFQATT and CDR2 is SNEGSKA (reference sequence). The CDR3 spans 10 residues. The DNA of the CDR3 is TGCAGTCCCAAGGGAGAGACCCAGTACTTC. The encoded protein is CSPKGETQYF.

The gene calls are TRBV15 and TRBJ2-7, with D possibly being TRBD1 (6 bases). The CDR3 contains 14 residues. The germline V gene encodes CDR1 LNHNV and CDR2 YYDKDF (reference sequence). Trimming removed 4 bases from V and 4 bases from J, with 14 bases in between. CDR3: CATSKRGTNYEQYF. The CDR3 region has the DNA TGTGCCACCAGCAAACGAGGGACAAATTACGAGCAGTACTTC.

This clone was observed a handful of times. The J gene is TRBJ1-5, the V gene TRBV4-1; TRBD1 matches at 9 bases. Germline trimming cut 1 base from V and 0 bases from J; bases unmatched to any gene: 13. Germline V gene data show CDR1 as MGHRA and CDR2 as YSYEKL. The CDR3 contains 20 residues. CDR3 coding DNA: TGCGCCAGCAGCCAAGTTACCGGGACAGGGACCATTTATAGCAATCAGCCCCAGCATTTT. It specifies CASSQVTGTGTIYSNQPQHF.

This clone turned up a few times. V gene TRBV5-1 combines with J gene TRBJ1-6; 10 positions match TRBD1. The CDR3 contains 18 residues. The V gene end was trimmed by 4 bases and the J gene end by 10 bases; junction bases not matched to a gene: 17. Germline values: CDR1 SGHRS, CDR2 YFSETQ. The CDR3 bases are TGCGCCAGCAGCCCCGGCCCCGGGACAGGGGCGCTTATGTCACCCCTCCACTTT. It encodes CASSPGPGTGALMSPLHF.

About this clone itself: Other DNA sequences within the sample encode an identical CDR3. The V call is TRBV30, the J call TRBJ1-5; 9 bases map to TRBD1. The J segment lost 4 bases and the V segment lost 3 bases, leaving 1 base of the junction unmatched. Germline-derived CDR1 and CDR2 are GTSNPN and SVGIG (reference sequence). The CDR3 spans 13 residues. DNA for the CDR3: TGTGCCTGGAGAGGACAGGGGAATCAGCCCCAGCATTTT. It yields the protein CAWRGQGNQPQHF.

The rearrangement links TRBV2 to TRBJ1-1, with D hard to call. Trimming removed 8 bases from V and 0 bases from J, with 22 bases in between. This CDR3 is built from 17 residues. Germline loops: CDR1 SNHLY, CDR2 FYNNEI. Here the CDR3 reads CASRISTGMRMNTEAFF. The CDR3 nucleotides are TGTGCCAGCCGGATATCCACCGGGATGCGTATGAACACTGAAGCTTTCTTT.

The chain recombines TRBV6-1 with TRBJ2-3; weak D call: TRBD2 (6 bases). Deletions cut 3 bases from V and 1 base from J, with 11 bases between. Looked up from germline, CDR1 is MNHNS and CDR2 is SASEGT. This CDR3 contains 15 residues. Here the CDR3 DNA reads TGTGCCAGCAGTGATAGCGGCTCCCGCACAGATACGCAGTATTTT. This sequence encodes CASSDSGSRTDTQYF.

The V gene is TRBV28, the J gene TRBJ1-5; 8 bases align to TRBD1. V shed 4 bases and J 2 bases; nucleotides not matched to a gene: 4. The length of the CDR3 is 15 residues. Germline V lookup: CDR1 MDHEN, CDR2 SYDVKM. For the CDR3, the DNA is TGTGCCAGCAGTTGGGCGGACAGGGGCAATCAGCCCCAGCATTTT. Protein product: CASSWADRGNQPQHF.

The rearrangement uses TRBV2 and TRBJ1-2; D is perhaps TRBD1 (6 bases). CDR3 length: 13 amino acids. V shed 2 bases and J shed 8 bases, with 12 bases lying between them. Germline CDR1 and CDR2: SNHLY and FYNNEI. In nucleotides, the CDR3 is TGTGCCAGCAGTGAAAGGGGGACACCCGGCTACACCTTC. Amino acid sequence: CASSERGTPGYTF.

The chain is built from TRBV6-6 and TRBJ1-2, with no clear D. The V end lost 2 bases, the J end lost 3 bases, and 13 bases lay between the germline ends. CDR3 length equals 15 residues. Per the germline V gene, CDR1 is MNHNY and CDR2 is SVGAGI (reference sequence). The CDR3, as DNA: TGTGCCAGCAGTTACGAGAGGACGGCTGACTATGGCTACACCTTC. Residues: CASSYERTADYGYTF.

As concerns this clone: The junction does not match germline at one end; this may be a read error. The chain links TRBV7-7 to TRBJ1-4; D unclear. The germline CDR1 and CDR2 sequences are SSHAT and FNYEAQ (reference sequence). CDR3 length equals 13 residues. The CDR3 loop reads CASSPPGSEKLFF. Written as DNA, the CDR3 is TGTGCTAGCAGCCCACCGGGATCCGAAAAACTGTTTTTT.

This clone was picked up a small number of times. The rearrangement joins TRBV6-5 to TRBJ2-7; D tentatively fits TRBD1 or TRBD2 (5 bases each). The CDR3 loop spans 12 amino acids. Per germline, CDR1 MNHEY and CDR2 SVGAGI. Trimming shortened V by 5 bases and J by 6 bases, and 11 bases separated the two germline ends. The CDR3 here is CASSRRGVEQYF. As DNA, the CDR3 is TGTGCCAGCAGTCGTAGGGGAGTCGAGCAGTACTTC.

The chain couples TRBV6-1 to TRBJ1-5, with no clear D. The CDR3 loop spans 15 amino acids. Trimming cost V 1 base and J 6 bases, with 13 bases left between them. Germline V CDR1 and CDR2: MNHNS, SASEGT. The CDR3 nucleotides are TGTGCCAGCAGTGAAGTGCAGCCATTGACTCAGCCCCAGCATTTT. It codes for CASSEVQPLTQPQHF.

Concerning this clone itself: Other DNA sequences from this sample encode an identical CDR3 as well. This rearrangement joins TRBV10-3 to TRBJ1-1, with D unclear. V lost 2 bases and J lost 2, with 6 bases in between. This CDR3 comprises 13 residues. Germline CDR1 and CDR2: ENHRY and SYGVKD. CDR3 residues: CAISEGRNTEAFF. As DNA, the CDR3 is TGTGCCATCAGTGAGGGCCGAAACACTGAAGCTTTCTTT.

The rearrangement links TRBV28 to TRBJ2-1; 7 positions match TRBD2. The junction had 8 bases not matched to a gene; V was cut back by 3 bases and J by 0 bases. CDR1 is MDHEN, CDR2 SYDVKM, per germline. The CDR3 has 17 residues. The CDR3 reads CASSFSVSGVSYNEQFF. DNA for the CDR3: TGTGCCAGCAGTTTCAGTGTCAGCGGGGTCTCCTACAATGAGCAGTTCTTC.

This clone turned up a few times. Other nucleotide sequences in the sample specify the same CDR3. This chain uses TRBV5-1 with TRBJ1-2; 9 bases map to TRBD1. Unmatched junction bases numbered 2, after V lost 0 bases and J lost 8 bases. Germline V lookup: CDR1 SGHRS, CDR2 YFSETQ. The CDR3 has 13 residues. CDR3 amino acids: CASSLGTGDGYTF. Here the CDR3 DNA reads TGCGCCAGCAGCTTGGGGACAGGGGACGGCTACACCTTC.

In DNA form, the CDR3 reads TGTGCCAGCAGTGACCAGACAGGGGCTGGAGGCTACACCTTC. Its protein product is CASSDQTGAGGYTF. The chain carries TRBV6-4 and TRBJ1-2; 8 bases line up with TRBD1. CDR1 MRHNA and CDR2 SNTAGT come from the germline V gene. Trimming took 2 bases from V and 8 from J; bases not matched to a gene: 7. CDR3 length equals 14 residues.

This clone was seen a handful of times. This chain links TRBV28 with TRBJ1-6, with a tentative D call TRBD1 (5 bases). The CDR3 length is 18 residues. Per germline, CDR1 MDHEN and CDR2 SYDVKM. The V gene lost 6 bases and the J gene lost 7 bases, with 25 bases spanning the gap. The CDR3 DNA reads as TGTGCCAGCAGCTTGATCCGGGACTCACGCCTTGGGAATTCACCCCTCCACTTT. Translated, it gives CASSLIRDSRLGNSPLHF.

This clone occurred a few times. V gene TRBV29-1 combines with J gene TRBJ2-3; D remains unclear. There are 11 residues in the CDR3. Germline lookup yields CDR1 SQVTM and CDR2 ANQGSEA. V shed 7 bases and J shed 6 bases, with 11 bases lying between them. CDR3: CSAALQDTQYF. DNA of the CDR3: TGCAGCGCTGCACTACAGGATACGCAGTATTTT.

Turning to this clone: At one boundary the junction diverges from the germline segment, which might be a read error. The J gene is TRBJ2-7, the V gene TRBV5-6; D is undetermined. The CDR3 has 12 amino acids. The germline gives CDR1 SGHDT, CDR2 YYEEEE. The DNA for the CDR3 is TGTGCCAGCAGCTCTTACACGAGTGGATTCGACTTC. This gives the protein CASSSYTSGFDF.

The table lists this clone with a few counts. Here the CDR3 reads CASSRGDFRGTQYF. CDR3 nucleotides: TGTGCCAGCAGCCGAGGGGACTTCCGGGGGACCCAGTACTTC. This chain uses TRBV14 with TRBJ2-5, with D maybe TRBD2 (6 bases). V was trimmed by 4 bases and J by 7 bases, leaving 16 bases between them. Germline V lookup: CDR1 SGHDN, CDR2 FVKESK. CDR3 size: 14 residues.